A single TCR beta chain is shown here with its context. The data belong to a study of blood T cell repertoires in COVID-19. Method: immunoSEQ multiplex PCR; TCRdb's copy keeps in-frame clones and lacks some. Of tens of thousands of clones detected, 89% appear once; the ten largest clones hold roughly an eighth. The CDR3 is 15 residues long. The trim removed 3 bases at V and 2 bases at J, leaving 2 bases unmatched. The germline V gene has CDR1 LNHDA and CDR2 SQIVND (reference sequence). The sample taken for sequencing was peripheral blood. The TCR sequence derives from a woman aged 55-69 years with active COVID-19. This rearrangement joins TRBV19 to TRBJ2-4, with 9 bases matching TRBD1. The chain's CDR3 is CASSIDRGSKNIQYF. As DNA, the CDR3 is TGTGCCAGTAGTATCGACAGGGGGTCCAAAAACATTCAGTACTTC.